The 11 T cell receptor beta chains reported below all come from one sample, sequenced in a study of Ad26.COV2.S vaccination and SARS-CoV-2 variants. The method was immunoSEQ multiplex PCR; TCRdb's version includes in-frame clones alone and lacks a portion of them. The profile shows roughly 450,000 clones, about 93% of them singletons. As for treatment: some 20 received Ad26.COV2.S at low or high dose, single or two shots; roughly five received placebo; per-sample allocation not given. The investigators took samples on day 63 after the first vaccine or placebo injection. Material: peripheral blood, obtained in a trial of Ad26.COV2.S vaccine versus placebo. The receptors originated from a person between 18 and 60 years old who received the Ad26.COV2.S COVID-19 vaccine or a placebo.

This clone was recorded only once. J is TRBJ2-1 and V is TRBV25-1; 8 bases fit TRBD1. J was trimmed by 7 bases and V by 7 bases; bases with no gene match: 9. Germline V CDR1 and CDR2: MGHDK, SYGVNS. The CDR3 sequence is 14 residues long. The CDR3 DNA sequence: TGTGCCAGCAAAGAGGACAGGGTTTATAATGAGCAGTTCTTC. This codes for CASKEDRVYNEQFF.

The V call is TRBV18, the J call TRBJ1-4; D not certain. CDR3 size: 16 residues. The germline gives CDR1 KGHSH, CDR2 LQKENI. The V gene lost 3 bases and the J gene lost 0 bases, with 11 bases spanning the gap. CDR3 DNA: TGTGCCAGCTCACCGTGGCAGCCGGCAACTAATGAAAAACTGTTTTTT. Protein sequence: CASSPWQPATNEKLFF.

The J gene is TRBJ1-4, the V gene TRBV2; no reliable D call. CDR1 SNHLY and CDR2 FYNNEI come from the germline V gene. This CDR3 has 13 residues. Trimming cost V 3 bases and J 6 bases, with 8 bases left between them. The CDR3 sequence: CASSDSFYEKLFF. CDR3 nucleotide sequence: TGTGCCAGCAGTGACAGCTTTTATGAAAAACTGTTTTTT.

This chain joins TRBV10-3 and TRBJ2-1; 15 bases line up with TRBD2. V shed 10 bases, J shed 5 bases, and the junction held 9 bases outside the gene matches. The CDR3 totals 16 residues. Germline V gene data show CDR1 as ENHRY and CDR2 as SYGVKD. This CDR3 is CATGLAGGGRHNEQFF. The CDR3 DNA is TGTGCCACGGGACTAGCGGGAGGAGGGCGTCACAATGAGCAGTTCTTC.

The chain recombines TRBV5-5 with TRBJ1-5; D is ambiguous. Germline values: CDR1 SGHKS, CDR2 YYEKEE (reference sequence). There are 16 residues in the CDR3. The V gene lost 0 bases and the J gene lost 5 bases, with 15 bases spanning the gap. CDR3: CASSLDGRSYDQPQHF. The CDR3 DNA reads TGTGCCAGCAGCTTGGACGGCAGGAGTTACGATCAGCCCCAGCATTTT.

This chain joins TRBV6-1 and TRBJ2-2; 15 bases match TRBD2. Trimming cost V 4 bases and J 6 bases; bases outside gene matches: 3. CDR3 length: 16 residues. Germline V gene sequence: CDR1 MNHNS, CDR2 SASEGT. CDR3 sequence: CASSAWTSGRAGELFF. In DNA, the CDR3 is TGTGCCAGCAGTGCCTGGACTAGCGGGAGGGCCGGGGAGCTGTTTTTT.

The chain combines TRBV4-3 with TRBJ2-1; TRBD1 agrees at 12 bases. With V trimmed by 8 bases and J by 7 bases, 12 bases remained unmatched. Germline loops: CDR1 LGHNA, CDR2 YSLEER. The CDR3 runs to 16 residues. The CDR3 nucleotides read TGCGCCAGCCATACCACCGGGACAGGGGGCTGGAATGAGCAGTTCTTC. Its protein product is CASHTTGTGGWNEQFF.

V gene TRBV11-2 combines with J gene TRBJ2-1, with 10 bases identical to TRBD2. The CDR3 loop spans 19 amino acids. Trimming at V came to 0 bases and at J to 5 bases, leaving 13 bases not matched to a gene. Germline V gene sequence: CDR1 SGHAT, CDR2 FQNNGV. CDR3 sequence: CASSLDSASGSSYDNEQFF. The CDR3, as DNA: TGTGCCAGCAGCTTAGATTCGGCTAGCGGGAGCTCATACGACAATGAGCAGTTCTTC.

The chain uses TRBV6-2 or TRBV6-3 and TRBJ2-3, with 11 nucleotides matching TRBD2. Trimming took 5 bases from V and 4 from J; bases not matched to a gene: 8. The CDR3 is 16 residues long. Germline-derived CDR1 and CDR2 are MNHEY and SVGEGT. The CDR3 spells CASSPLVAGGADTQYF. The CDR3 region has the DNA TGTGCCAGCAGTCCCCTCGTAGCGGGAGGGGCAGATACGCAGTATTTT.

The chain joins TRBV30 to TRBJ2-7; no reliable D call. V was shortened by 4 bases and J by 6 bases, with 13 bases between the two germline ends. This CDR3 has 12 amino acids. Germline loops: CDR1 GTSNPN, CDR2 SVGIG (reference sequence). DNA of the CDR3: TGTGCCTGGACCGTCAGCCGCGGCGAGCAGTACTTC. This sequence encodes CAWTVSRGEQYF.

The V and J genes are TRBV5-1 and TRBJ2-2; D is unclear. This CDR3 comprises 12 residues. V dropped 2 bases and J dropped 4 bases, with 3 bases sitting between them. Germline V gene sequence: CDR1 SGHRS, CDR2 YFSETQ. Here the CDR3 DNA reads TGCGCCAGCAGCTTTGGCACCGGGGAGCTGTTTTTT. Its translation: CASSFGTGELFF.